This T cell receptor beta chain was sequenced during a study of T cells in Graves' hyperthyroidism and ophthalmopathy. General study points: Model predictions of ophthalmopathy came a median approximately seven months before onset.

From roughly 9.2 ml of fresh peripheral blood, PBMCs were isolated. The CDR3 runs 16 residues. Germline CDR1 SGHRS, CDR2 YFSETQ. The V gene end was trimmed by 4 bases and the J gene end by 2 bases; junction bases not matched to a gene: 6. What was amplified from RNA transcripts were TCR beta CDR3 regions. During a first-round RT-PCR of the TCR CDR3, the HTBI primer set was used. TCRdb independently ran MiXCR on the multiplex PCR reads; one entry per CDR3 protein. Altogether hundreds of thousands of distinct CDR3 sequences are present, 15% to 17% being singletons, with the ten largest covering 13% to 15%. Ten or more counts support this clonotype. Its matching antigen is unknown.

Sequenced sample: blood. This chain connects TRBV5-1 to TRBJ1-1, with TRBD1 matching 12 bases. This sequence was found in a woman aged 18-30 years with Graves' hyperthyroidism. The CDR3 protein is CASSVGTGGLNTEAFF. For the CDR3, the DNA is TGCGCCAGCAGCGTGGGGACAGGGGGCCTCAACACTGAAGCTTTCTTT.